Reported below is one TCR beta chain. The sample comes from a study of technical replicates of blood from four donors. Sequenced by immunoSEQ multiplex PCR; TCRdb stores in-frame clones only, minus some. The data show 50,000 to 70,000 clones, roughly 90% seen once. This TCR came from a human donor in good health. Some clones in this sample may be carry-over from other donors' samples. Sample: PBMCs.

In DNA, the CDR3 is TGTGCCAGCAGCCTCCGACAGGGGGGGTACGAGCAGTACTTC. Amino acid sequence: CASSLRQGGYEQYF. The J gene is TRBJ2-7, the V gene TRBV9, with 9 bases fitting TRBD1. V gave up 4 bases and J gave up 4 bases; unmatched junction bases: 6. Germline V CDR1 and CDR2: SGDLS, YYNGEE. The CDR3 is made up of 14 amino acids.